Shown below are 30 T cell receptor beta chains from a single sample sequenced in a study of CD8+ T cells in alopecia areata. RNA was isolated and reverse transcribed to cDNA, the sequencing template. The data were produced by immunoSEQ multiplex PCR, yet TCRdb's version contains in-frame clones alone and is incomplete. The repertoire yields about 120,000 clones, none seen only once; the top ten contain 20%. The specimen was lesional skin. The receptors were sampled from a C3H/HeJ mouse with alopecia areata. The strain is characterized by the MHC haplotype H2-k.

With respect to this clone: Germline and genes here are mouse. Read coverage stops 4 residues before the CDR3 terminus; the germline J gene supplies the remainder. V and J are TRBV5 and TRBJ2-1; 7 nucleotides align to TRBD2. The CDR3 sequence is 15 residues long. Trimming took 4 bases from V and 0 from J; bases not matched to a gene: 3. From germline, CDR1 is LGHNA and CDR2 YNLKQL (reference sequence). CDR3 residues: CASSPLGDNYAEQFF. The sequenced part of the CDR3 DNA is TGTGCCAGCAGCCCCCTGGGGGATAACTATGCT.

A word on this clone: Mouse germline and gene names are used. Read coverage stops 4 residues before the CDR3 terminus; the germline J gene supplies the remainder. The chain joins TRBV1 to TRBJ2-4; 10 positions match TRBD1. This CDR3 has 15 amino acids. V gave up 5 bases and J gave up 3 bases; unmatched junction bases: 5. Looked up from germline, CDR1 is NSQYPW and CDR2 is LRSPGD (reference sequence). CDR3 protein: CTCSLRDRGQNTLYF. CDR3 DNA, as far as it was read: TGCACCTGCAGTCTCCGGGACAGGGGCCAAAAC.

This clone was picked up a small number of times. Gene and germline names: mouse. The sequence runs out 4 residues before the end of the CDR3; the remainder is reconstructed from the germline J gene. The chain uses TRBV17 and TRBJ2-7; 12 nucleotides match TRBD2. This CDR3 has 15 amino acids. Germline CDR1 MNHDT, CDR2 YYDKIL. V shed 3 bases, J shed 2 bases, and the junction held 2 bases outside the gene matches. The CDR3 loop reads CASSRGDWGAYEQYF. Partial CDR3 DNA: TGTGCTAGCAGTAGGGGGGACTGGGGGGCCTAT.

This clone showed up just a few times. All gene names here are mouse names. The read halts 4 residues ahead of the CDR3 end, with the missing end drawn from the germline J gene. The chain links TRBV13-2 to TRBJ2-7; 10 bases are shared with TRBD2. This CDR3 contains 14 residues. The germline V gene encodes CDR1 NNHNN and CDR2 SYGAGS (reference sequence). V dropped 7 bases and J dropped 0; count of bases not matched to a gene: 4. CDR3 amino acids: CASQTGGSSYEQYF. The part of the CDR3 DNA that was read is TGTGCCAGCCAGACTGGGGGGAGCTCCTAT.

This clone has just a few counts. The gene names given are mouse names. The CDR3 extends 4 residues past the end of the read, so its final part is completed from the germline J gene. The rearrangement joins TRBV13-3 to TRBJ2-3; D not certain. Germline-derived CDR1 and CDR2 are NNHDY and SYVADS. The CDR3 extends over 12 amino acids. Trimming left V 5 bases short and J 3 bases short, with 7 bases between. The covered CDR3 bases are TGTGCCAGCAGCTCAGGAGCAGAA. The encoded protein is CASSSGAE. The full CDR3 is CASSSGAETLYF.

Turning to this clone: Any gene name here is a mouse gene name. The read is 4 residues too short to cover the CDR3 end, so that end is filled in from the germline J gene. V usage is TRBV19 and J usage is TRBJ2-1; 12 bases map to TRBD2. The CDR3 has 14 residues. CDR1 and CDR2 from the germline V gene are FNHDT and SITEND (reference sequence). Incomplete CDR3 DNA: TGTGCCAGCAGTATGGGGACTGGGGGGCCT. As protein: CASSMGTGGP. The entire CDR3 sequence reads CASSMGTGGPEQFF.

This clone showed up just a few times. Gene and germline names: mouse. The observed sequence ends 4 residues before the CDR3 terminus, with the missing tail filled in from the germline J gene. V gene TRBV5 combines with J gene TRBJ2-7; 10 positions match TRBD2. The germline gives CDR1 LGHNA, CDR2 YNLKQL (reference sequence). CDR3 length equals 14 residues. The CDR3 here is CASSQGTGVYEQYF. CDR3 DNA (partial): TGTGCCAGCAGCCAGGGGACTGGGGTGTAT.

Ten or more counts support this clone. Gene and germline names: mouse. The read is 4 residues too short to cover the CDR3 end, so that end is filled in from the germline J gene. The chain joins TRBV13-3 to TRBJ1-1; tentative D call: TRBD1 (6 bases). The V and J ends lost 2 bases and 0 bases respectively, with 11 bases between them. Germline V gene sequence: CDR1 NNHDY, CDR2 SYVADS. The CDR3 runs 15 residues. This CDR3 is CASSETGTANTEVFF. The part of the CDR3 DNA that was read is TGTGCCAGCAGTGAAACAGGGACTGCAAACACA.

The sample holds a few counts of this clone. The germline and genes are mouse ones. CDR3 bases read: TGTGCTAGCAGTATCCGGGGGGGCGCAAACTATGCT. Encoded protein: CASSIRGGANYA. The complete CDR3 sequence is CASSIRGGANYAEQFF. The genes are TRBV17 and TRBJ2-1; TRBD2 aligns across 8 bases. The read is 4 residues too short to cover the CDR3 end, so that end is filled in from the germline J gene. The germline V gene encodes CDR1 MNHDT and CDR2 YYDKIL. With V trimmed by 4 bases and J by 1 base, 6 bases remained unmatched. The CDR3 is 16 residues long.

Of note for this clone: Gene labels here are mouse ones. Read sequence stops 4 residues before the CDR3 end, and the germline J gene provides the missing end. V gene TRBV17 combines with J gene TRBJ2-3; 9 bases are a match to TRBD2. J lost 0 bases, V lost 3 bases, and 4 bases had no gene match. This CDR3 is built from 16 residues. Looked up from germline, CDR1 is MNHDT and CDR2 is YYDKIL. CDR3: CASSSDWGPSAETLYF. The CDR3 DNA, read in part, is TGTGCTAGCAGTAGTGACTGGGGGCCTAGTGCAGAA.

In the case of this clone: Gene names are the mouse ones. The read ends 4 residues before the CDR3 terminus; that terminus is restored from the germline J gene. The V call is TRBV13-3, the J call TRBJ2-2; weak D call: TRBD1 (5 bases). Germline V gene lookup returns CDR1 NNHDY and CDR2 SYVADS. With 0 bases removed from V and 6 bases from J, the gap between germline ends came to 12 bases. The CDR3 runs to 15 residues. The CDR3 region is CASSDAQGGPGQLYF. The sequenced CDR3 bases are TGTGCCAGCAGTGATGCTCAGGGTGGGCCCGGG.

Comments on this clone: Mouse germline and gene names are used. Sequencing ends 4 residues short of the CDR3 end; the germline J gene provides the rest. V and J are TRBV13-3 and TRBJ1-4; the match to TRBD1 covers 9 bases. J gave up 3 bases and V 5 bases, and 8 bases lay outside the gene matches. CDR3 length: 16 residues. The V gene's germline CDR1 is NNHDY and CDR2 SYVADS. The part of the CDR3 DNA that was read is TGTGCCAGCAGACCCGCGGGACAGGGACCCAACGAA. Protein: CASRPAGQGPNE. The full CDR3 sequence reads CASRPAGQGPNERLFF. Based on the CDR3 plus reference TRBV13-3 and TRBJ1-4, the full variable domain is EAAVTQSPRSKVAVTGGKVTLSCHQTNNHDYMYWYRQDTGHGLRLIHYSYVADSTEKGDIPDGYKASRPSQENFSLILELASLSQTAVYFCASRPAGQGPNERLFFGHGTKLSVL.

Remarks on this clone: Gene names are the mouse ones. Sequencing ends 4 residues short of the CDR3 end; the germline J gene provides the rest. The chain has TRBV1 and TRBJ2-5; 8 bases agree with TRBD2. The CDR3 is made up of 15 amino acids. The ends lost 3 bases at V and 2 bases at J; junction bases unmatched: 4. Germline values: CDR1 NSQYPW, CDR2 LRSPGD (reference sequence). CDR3 protein: CTCSALDWGQDTQYF. CDR3 DNA (partial): TGCACCTGCAGTGCCCTCGACTGGGGCCAAGAC.

In this sample, this clone turned up a few times. Genes and germline are mouse. The sequence runs out 4 residues before the end of the CDR3; the remainder is reconstructed from the germline J gene. This chain joins TRBV19 and TRBJ2-7; D unclear. Trimming took off 7 bases at V and 3 bases at J, with 11 bases between the two ends. The CDR3 contains 12 residues. In germline, CDR1 is FNHDT, CDR2 SITEND (reference sequence). Incomplete CDR3 DNA: TGTGCCAGCCTCCAGGCCAACTAT. Protein: CASLQANY. The whole CDR3 sequence reads CASLQANYEQYF.

On this clone: The genes and germline here are from mouse. The part of the CDR3 DNA that was read is TGTGCCAGCAGTGAGTGGACAGGGGGCGACCAAGAC. Translated: CASSEWTGGDQD. The full-length CDR3 reads as CASSEWTGGDQDTQYF. The chain employs TRBV13-3 and TRBJ2-5; 11 positions match TRBD1. The read ends 4 residues shy of where the CDR3 ends; the end is completed using the germline J gene. Germline CDR1 and CDR2: NNHDY and SYVADS. The CDR3 runs 16 residues. Trimming removed 2 bases from V and 1 base from J; junction bases left unmatched: 3.

Ten or more counts support this clone. Mouse gene names apply. The read ends 4 residues early relative to the CDR3; the germline J gene fills the gap. This chain joins TRBV13-3 and TRBJ2-7; D unclear. There are 13 residues in the CDR3. CDR1 is NNHDY, CDR2 SYVADS, per germline. V was trimmed by 6 bases and J by 1 base, leaving 11 bases between them. The CDR3 DNA, read in part, is TGTGCCAGCAAAGACAAATCATCCTAT. As protein: CASKDKSSY. The complete CDR3 reads CASKDKSSYEQYF.

As concerns this clone: The gene names given are mouse names. The read comes to an end 4 residues before the CDR3 does, leaving the germline J gene to fill in the end. This chain joins TRBV19 and TRBJ2-7; D is possibly TRBD2 (6 bases). Germline values: CDR1 FNHDT, CDR2 SITEND (reference sequence). V gave up 6 bases and J gave up 0 bases, with 10 bases separating them. This CDR3 has 13 residues. CDR3 DNA, as far as it was read: TGTGCCAGCACTCCGGGACTCTCCTAT. This translates into CASTPGLSY. The entire CDR3 is CASTPGLSYEQYF. Based on the CDR3 plus reference TRBV19 and TRBJ2-7, the full variable domain is GGIITQTPKFLIGQEGQKLTLKCQQNFNHDTMYWYRQDSGKGLRLIYYSITENDLQKGDLSEGYDASREKKSSFSLTVTSAQKNEMAVFLCASTPGLSYEQYFGPGTRLTVL.

This clone has a handful of counts. A mismatch at residue 9 separates the TCRdb protein from the translated DNA, so the protein presented here was translated from the DNA. Here the gene names and germline are mouse. The CDR3 loop reads CTETHSGNTLYF. The CDR3 bases that were read are TGCACCGAGACACATTCTGGAAATACG. V and J are TRBV1 and TRBJ1-3; no definite D call. The read is 3 residues too short to cover the CDR3 end, so that end is filled in from the germline J gene. The CDR3 extends over 12 amino acids. V lost 11 bases to trimming and J lost 0 bases, with 8 bases between them. Germline V CDR1 and CDR2: NSQYPW, LRSPGD (reference sequence).

This clone has only a few counts. The gene symbols are mouse symbols. The read stops 4 residues short of the end of the CDR3; the missing end is completed from the germline J gene. This chain links TRBV1 with TRBJ2-2; 7 nucleotides line up with TRBD1. This CDR3 has 16 amino acids. Germline trimming cut 5 bases from V and 0 bases from J; bases unmatched to any gene: 6. In germline, CDR1 is NSQYPW, CDR2 LRSPGD (reference sequence). The CDR3 region is CTCSIRDRPNTGQLYF. CDR3 DNA (partial): TGCACCTGCAGTATCCGGGACAGACCAAACACCGGG.

This clone was seen a few times. Gene names denote mouse genes. The CDR3 loop reads CASSSGTINERLFF. CDR3 bases read: TGTGCTAGCAGTAGTGGGACAATCAACGAA. J is TRBJ1-4 and V is TRBV17; TRBD1 might be the D (6 bases). The missing CDR3 end, 4 residues past where the read stops, is filled in from the germline J gene. Trimming removed 3 bases from V and 4 bases from J, with 9 bases in between. Germline values: CDR1 MNHDT, CDR2 YYDKIL. The CDR3 has 14 amino acids.

With regard to this clone: Germline and genes: mouse. The CDR3 goes on 4 residues after the read ends, and that part is filled in from the germline J gene. Other DNA sequences in the sample encode the same CDR3. The rearrangement links TRBV19 to TRBJ2-1, with D possibly TRBD1 on 6 matching bases. Per germline, CDR1 FNHDT and CDR2 SITEND (reference sequence). The length of the CDR3 is 13 residues. The CDR3: CASSPRGGAEQFF. CDR3 DNA, as far as it was read: TGTGCCAGCAGTCCCAGGGGAGGCGCT.

This clone turned up a few times. Germline and genes here are mouse. The CDR3 end is not reached by the read, which stops 4 residues before it; the germline J gene fills it in. The chain employs TRBV1 and TRBJ2-5; 13 nucleotides line up with TRBD2. CDR3 length equals 15 residues. V gave up 8 bases and J gave up 2 bases; unmatched junction bases: 4. The germline V gene encodes CDR1 NSQYPW and CDR2 LRSPGD (reference sequence). The covered CDR3 bases are TGCACCTGCGGACTGGGGGGGCGCGGCCAAGAC. Translated: CTCGLGGRGQD. The CDR3, in full, reads CTCGLGGRGQDTQYF. Based on the CDR3 plus reference TRBV1 and TRBJ2-5, the full variable domain is VTLLEQNPRWRLVPRGQAVNLRCILKNSQYPWMSWYQQDLQKQLQWLFTLRSPGDKEVKSLPGADYLATRVTDTELRLQVANMSQGRTLYCTCGLGGRGQDTQYFGPGTRLLVL.

A note on this clone: Gene names denote mouse genes. The CDR3 goes on 4 residues after the read ends, and that part is filled in from the germline J gene. The chain is built from TRBV13-3 and TRBJ1-4, with 8 bases aligning to TRBD1. Trimming cost V 5 bases and J 6 bases; bases outside gene matches: 6. Germline loops: CDR1 NNHDY, CDR2 SYVADS. This CDR3 contains 14 residues. This chain's CDR3 is CASRPGQEDERLFF. The sequenced part of the CDR3 DNA is TGTGCCAGCAGACCGGGACAGGAGGACGAA.

To note about this clone: The translated DNA and TCRdb's protein are not identical at residue 14; the protein here was translated from the DNA. Gene names and germline refer to mouse. The read comes to an end 3 residues before the CDR3 does, leaving the germline J gene to fill in the end. The chain employs TRBV13-3 and TRBJ1-6; a possible D gene is TRBD1 (6 bases). TRBJ1-6 is given ORF status, its function remaining uncertain. The ends were cut back, 5 bases at V and 0 bases at J, with 15 bases in the middle. The germline gives CDR1 NNHDY, CDR2 SYVADS. The CDR3 has 17 residues. The sequenced CDR3 bases are TGTGCCAGCAGCGCCGGGACATTCAATTCCTATAATTCGCCC. It is translated as CASSAGTFNSYNSP. The whole CDR3 sequence reads CASSAGTFNSYNSPLYF.

To note about this clone: The gene symbols are mouse symbols. The missing CDR3 end, 4 residues past where the read stops, is filled in from the germline J gene. The V call is TRBV13-3, the J call TRBJ2-5, with TRBD2 identical over 10 bases. The junction had 4 bases not matched to a gene; V was cut back by 7 bases and J by 2 bases. Germline CDR1 is NNHDY and CDR2 is SYVADS. The CDR3 spans 14 residues. This chain's CDR3 is CASCTGGGQDTQYF. CDR3 DNA, as far as it was read: TGTGCCAGCTGCACTGGGGGGGGCCAAGAC.

This clone was detected many times. Germline and genes: mouse. The CDR3 is cut off 4 residues early in the read; its end comes from the germline J gene. This chain uses TRBV13-3 with TRBJ2-4; 11 nucleotides line up with TRBD2. This CDR3 has 15 amino acids. The V gene's germline CDR1 is NNHDY and CDR2 SYVADS. CDR3 DNA (partial): TGTGCCAGCAGTGATACTGGACTGGGGGGAAAC. Translating gives CASSDTGLGGN. The full CDR3 reads CASSDTGLGGNTLYF.

Worth noting for this clone: The database protein in TCRdb disagrees with the DNA translation at residue 13; the sequence shown here was translated from the DNA. Gene names and germline refer to mouse. The CDR3 end is not reached by the read, which stops 3 residues before it; the germline J gene fills it in. The V gene is TRBV13-3, the J gene TRBJ1-3, with 8 bases fitting TRBD1. V lost 4 bases, J lost 0 bases, and 6 bases stayed unmatched. CDR1 and CDR2 from the germline V gene are NNHDY and SYVADS. The CDR3 covers 16 residues. The DNA read from the CDR3 is TGTGCCAGCAGTCCCCAGGACAGGGATTCTGGAAATACG. It yields the protein CASSPQDRDSGNT. The whole CDR3 protein is CASSPQDRDSGNTLYF.

Concerning this clone: These gene names are mouse names. Read sequence stops 4 residues before the CDR3 end, and the germline J gene provides the missing end. The rearrangement links TRBV19 to TRBJ2-1; D is possibly TRBD2 (6 bases). The CDR3 is 15 residues long. Germline V gene data show CDR1 as FNHDT and CDR2 as SITEND (reference sequence). The germline V and J ends were trimmed by 2 bases and 1 base, with 10 bases remaining between them. This chain's CDR3 is CASSMLGSNYAEQFF. The DNA read from the CDR3 is TGTGCCAGCAGTATGCTGGGGAGCAACTATGCT.

Notes on this clone: The listed genes are named as in mouse. The sequenced fragment ends 4 residues before the CDR3 boundary, so the rest is inferred from the germline J gene. The genes are TRBV29 and TRBJ2-7; D perhaps matches TRBD1 (6 bases). Germline V CDR1 and CDR2: MSHET, SYDVDS. This CDR3 spans 14 amino acids. The V end lost 1 base, the J end lost 0 bases, and 7 bases lay between the germline ends. The CDR3 sequence is CASSLWDNSYEQYF. The CDR3 DNA, read in part, is TGTGCTAGCAGTTTATGGGACAACTCCTAT.

In the case of this clone: The listed genes are named as in mouse. The read terminates 4 residues ahead of where the CDR3 ends, so the germline J gene completes it. The chain links TRBV1 to TRBJ2-5, with D possibly TRBD1 on 6 matching bases. The CDR3 has 16 amino acids. V lost 1 base, J lost 2 bases, and 13 bases lay in between. Germline V CDR1 and CDR2: NSQYPW, LRSPGD (reference sequence). CDR3 DNA (partial): TGCACCTGCAGTGCAGGACAGGACAGAGGCCAAGAC. Translation gives CTCSAGQDRGQD. The whole CDR3 sequence is CTCSAGQDRGQDTQYF.